This TCR beta chain was sequenced in a study of CD8 T cells in ankylosing spondylitis. CDR3 length: 17 residues. Germline CDR1 and CDR2: SGHRS and YFSETQ. Trimming took 4 bases from V and 6 from J; bases not matched to a gene: 11. TCRdb used MiXCR to reprocess the 5' RACE reads, holding one entry per CDR3 protein. The repertoire holds about 170,000 distinct CDR3 sequences, roughly 18% seen once, with approximately 7.8% in the top ten. This clonotype came up many times. The target antigen is unknown. Study-level results: Some of the motif variants had earlier been found in reactive arthritis patients' fluid and blood. Ankylosing spondylitis blood appeared to carry a characteristic TCR beta motif of several highly homologous variants. In ankylosing spondylitis patients, matched synovial fluid reportedly showed significant enrichment of disease-linked clones.

The chain has TRBV5-1 and TRBJ2-1; 12 nucleotides agree with TRBD2. The receptor was isolated from a male donor with ankylosing spondylitis or in good health (not recorded which). Sequencing input: blood, either unsorted or a sorted T cell fraction (not recorded which). CDR3 coding DNA: TGCGCCAGCAGCCAAAGACTAGCGGGAGAGCTTGGCAATGAGCAGTTCTTC. Its protein is CASSQRLAGELGNEQFF.